The rows below give T cell receptor beta chains drawn from one sample of a study of blood T cells in healthy people across ages. In TCRdb, the 5' RACE reads were re-called with MiXCR into one record per CDR3 protein. The sample gives under 1,100,000 distinct CDR3 sequences, roughly 24% of which show up once; about 0.72% is in the top ten. This sample was shared with a second study, whose subject was T cells of mothers and their children.

Material for sequencing was blood. These receptor sequences come from a girl aged 2-9 years in good health. Each CDR3 is given with its conserved first and last residue. Fields, in order: D gene, J gene, V gene, clone size, CDR3 protein, CDR3 DNA. A D gene is named only where the DNA matches it firmly. Clone size is shown for a subset of rows, as once, few, many or a class of expanded clone.

D: .; J: TRBJ1-2; V: TRBV18; size: .; CDR3: CASSPPVYVRAGYTF; DNA: TGTGCCAGCTCACCACCGGTTTACGTTAGAGCTGGCTACACCTTC
D: .; J: TRBJ1-2; V: TRBV4-2; size: .; CDR3: CASSPTPGRHGYTF; DNA: TGTGCCAGCAGCCCTACACCGGGACGGCATGGCTACACCTTC
D: TRBD1; J: TRBJ2-7; V: TRBV3-1; size: .; CDR3: CASSQDSGTGFLGEQYF; DNA: TGTGCCAGCAGCCAAGACTCCGGGACAGGGTTTTTGGGCGAGCAGTACTTC
D: .; J: TRBJ1-2; V: TRBV11-2; size: few; CDR3: CASSLGVGSIGYTF; DNA: TGTGCCAGCAGCTTAGGGGTGGGGTCGATCGGCTACACCTTC
D: TRBD2; J: TRBJ2-1; V: TRBV4-1; size: .; CDR3: CASSQVGAGGDEQFF; DNA: TGCGCCAGCAGCCAAGTAGGAGCGGGAGGCGATGAGCAGTTCTTC
D: .; J: TRBJ2-7; V: TRBV28; size: few; CDR3: CASSLAPGISYEQYF; DNA: TGTGCCAGCAGTCTCGCACCCGGGATCTCCTACGAGCAGTACTTC
D: .; J: TRBJ1-2; V: TRBV12-3/TRBV12-4; size: few; CDR3: CAIFGTPAGYGYTF; DNA: TGTGCCATTTTCGGGACACCGGCCGGCTATGGCTACACCTTC
D: TRBD1; J: TRBJ1-1; V: TRBV20-1; size: few; CDR3: CSARRQGENTEAFF; DNA: TGCAGTGCTAGAAGACAGGGGGAGAACACTGAAGCTTTCTTT
D: TRBD1; J: TRBJ1-4; V: TRBV4-3; size: .; CDR3: CASSHSRDRGRREKLFF; DNA: TGCGCCAGCAGCCATTCCCGGGACAGGGGGCGGCGTGAAAAACTGTTTTTT
D: .; J: TRBJ2-1; V: TRBV6-5; size: .; CDR3: CASSPDSGANEQFF; DNA: TGTGCCAGCTCCCCGGACTCTGGGGCTAATGAGCAGTTCTTC
D: .; J: TRBJ2-5; V: TRBV9; size: .; CDR3: CASSVGFAGLVQETQYF; DNA: TGTGCCAGCAGCGTAGGGTTCGCGGGACTTGTACAAGAGACCCAGTACTTC
D: TRBD2; J: TRBJ2-7; V: TRBV20-1; size: few; CDR3: CSARLADTYEQYF; DNA: TGCAGTGCTAGACTAGCGGACACCTACGAGCAGTACTTC
D: .; J: TRBJ2-1; V: TRBV7-2; size: .; CDR3: CASSLFASASEQFF; DNA: TGTGCCAGCAGCTTATTCGCTTCAGCTAGTGAGCAGTTCTTC
D: TRBD1; J: TRBJ2-6; V: TRBV20-1; size: .; CDR3: CSARGTGGVLTF; DNA: TGCAGTGCTAGGGGGACAGGAGGCGTCCTGACTTTC
D: TRBD1; J: TRBJ1-5; V: TRBV28; size: few; CDR3: CASRTDRVNQPQHF; DNA: TGTGCCAGCAGGACCGACAGGGTCAATCAGCCCCAGCATTTT
D: .; J: TRBJ2-6; V: TRBV7-2; size: .; CDR3: CASSEQGHRVSSGANVLTF; DNA: TGTGCCAGCAGCGAACAGGGCCACAGAGTATCCTCTGGGGCCAACGTCCTGACTTTC
D: .; J: TRBJ2-1; V: TRBV7-2; size: .; CDR3: CASSHPGKNEQFF; DNA: TGTGCCAGCAGCCACCCAGGGAAAAATGAGCAGTTCTTC
D: .; J: TRBJ2-7; V: TRBV9; size: .; CDR3: CASSLGNYYEQYF; DNA: TGTGCCAGCAGCTTAGGGAATTACTACGAGCAGTACTTC
D: .; J: TRBJ2-7; V: TRBV27; size: .; CDR3: CASSFGPPSYEQYF; DNA: TGTGCCAGCAGTTTCGGGCCACCATCCTACGAGCAGTACTTC
D: TRBD2; J: TRBJ2-7; V: TRBV6-6; size: few; CDR3: CASSFPLARAGVREQYF; DNA: TGTGCCAGCAGTTTTCCTCTTGCGCGAGCGGGAGTCCGCGAGCAGTACTTC
D: .; J: TRBJ2-5; V: TRBV21-1; size: .; CDR3: CASSRGQAQETQYF; DNA: TGTGCCAGCAGCAGGGGACAGGCCCAAGAGACCCAGTACTTC
D: .; J: TRBJ2-7; V: TRBV20-1; size: few; CDR3: CSARDPEAGAFSYEQYF; DNA: TGCAGTGCTAGAGATCCTGAAGCAGGGGCTTTCTCCTACGAGCAGTACTTC
D: TRBD1; J: TRBJ2-5; V: TRBV5-1; size: .; CDR3: CASGFLTGWEETQYF; DNA: TGCGCCAGCGGGTTCCTGACAGGGTGGGAAGAGACCCAGTACTTC
D: .; J: TRBJ2-1; V: TRBV7-9; size: .; CDR3: CASSTGRNEQFF; DNA: TGTGCCAGCAGCACAGGAAGAAATGAGCAGTTCTTC
D: .; J: TRBJ2-7; V: TRBV12-5; size: few; CDR3: CASGLPSSIKDLLYEQYF; DNA: TGTGCTAGTGGTTTGCCATCATCAATAAAGGACCTTCTCTACGAGCAGTACTTC
D: TRBD1; J: TRBJ1-4; V: TRBV2; size: .; CDR3: CASSEGSGGGEKLFF; DNA: TGTGCCAGCAGTGAAGGGTCAGGGGGGGGAGAAAAACTGTTTTTT
D: .; J: TRBJ2-7; V: TRBV28; size: .; CDR3: CASSFRLRPEQYF; DNA: TGTGCCAGCAGTTTCAGGCTACGGCCCGAGCAGTACTTC
D: .; J: TRBJ2-1; V: TRBV12-3/TRBV12-4; size: .; CDR3: CASSLSTITLAGRPYNEQFF; DNA: TGTGCCAGCAGTTTATCAACGATCACGCTGGCGGGCAGACCTTACAATGAGCAGTTCTTC
D: .; J: TRBJ2-3; V: TRBV12-3/TRBV12-4; size: few; CDR3: CASSSSSAATDTQYF; DNA: TGTGCCAGCAGTTCATCTAGCGCCGCGACAGATACGCAGTATTTT
D: .; J: TRBJ2-1; V: TRBV12-3/TRBV12-4; size: .; CDR3: CASSQGRYNEQFF; DNA: TGTGCCAGCAGCCAGGGGAGGTACAATGAGCAGTTCTTC
D: TRBD2; J: TRBJ2-2; V: TRBV4-2; size: few; CDR3: CASSREGGGENTVELFF; DNA: TGTGCCAGCAGCCGTGAGGGCGGGGGGGAGAACACCGTGGAGCTGTTTTTT
D: .; J: TRBJ1-2; V: TRBV7-2; size: few; CDR3: CASSLEGTTPSGYTF; DNA: TGTGCCAGCAGCTTAGAAGGGACCACGCCGAGCGGCTACACCTTC
D: TRBD2; J: TRBJ2-3; V: TRBV4-3; size: .; CDR3: CASSQDEKAGGADTQYF; DNA: TGCGCCAGCAGCCAAGATGAAAAAGCGGGGGGGGCAGATACGCAGTATTTT
D: TRBD1; J: TRBJ2-6; V: TRBV7-6; size: few; CDR3: CASSNLDRGPGANVLTF; DNA: TGTGCCAGCAGCAACCTGGACAGGGGGCCTGGGGCCAACGTCCTGACTTTC
D: .; J: TRBJ2-3; V: TRBV9; size: few; CDR3: CASSVAGELYTDTQYF; DNA: TGTGCCAGCAGCGTAGCCGGGGAATTATACACAGATACGCAGTATTTT
D: TRBD2; J: TRBJ2-5; V: TRBV7-6; size: few; CDR3: CASSLGTSGIPWFF; DNA: TGTGCCAGCAGCCTCGGGACTAGCGGGATACCCTGGTTCTTC
D: .; J: TRBJ2-7; V: TRBV29-1; size: .; CDR3: CSVGGDSYEQYF; DNA: TGCAGCGTTGGAGGCGACTCCTACGAGCAGTACTTC
D: .; J: TRBJ1-2; V: TRBV29-1; size: few; CDR3: CSVIGFYGYTF; DNA: TGCAGCGTTATAGGGTTCTATGGCTACACCTTC
D: TRBD2; J: TRBJ2-5; V: TRBV29-1; size: few; CDR3: CSVEKLLAGAGEQYF; DNA: TGCAGCGTTGAAAAACTACTAGCGGGAGCTGGTGAGCAGTACTTC
D: .; J: TRBJ1-1; V: TRBV20-1; size: .; CDR3: CSARDSNYQNTEAFF; DNA: TGCAGTGCTAGGGACAGCAATTATCAGAACACTGAAGCTTTCTTT
D: .; J: TRBJ1-1; V: TRBV3-1; size: few; CDR3: CASSQEPHLISVAEAFF; DNA: TGTGCCAGCAGCCAAGAACCCCACCTCATAAGCGTCGCTGAAGCTTTCTTT
D: TRBD1; J: TRBJ1-5; V: TRBV18; size: .; CDR3: CASSRQGRVYQPQHF; DNA: TGTGCCAGCTCAAGACAGGGAAGAGTCTATCAGCCCCAGCATTTT
D: TRBD2; J: TRBJ2-7; V: TRBV4-3; size: .; CDR3: CASSQVSGGTTWEQYF; DNA: TGCGCCAGCAGCCAAGTTAGCGGGGGGACTACGTGGGAGCAGTACTTC
D: TRBD2; J: TRBJ2-3; V: TRBV24-1; size: few; CDR3: CATSDLGTSSGDTQYF; DNA: TGTGCCACCAGTGATTTGGGGACTAGTTCGGGGGATACGCAGTATTTT
D: TRBD1; J: TRBJ2-1; V: TRBV6-2/TRBV6-3; size: once; CDR3: CASSSGTGINEQFF; DNA: TGTGCCAGCAGCTCCGGGACAGGGATAAATGAGCAGTTCTTC
D: .; J: TRBJ1-2; V: TRBV29-1; size: few; CDR3: CSARDGGGYTF; DNA: TGCAGCGCCAGGGACGGCGGGGGCTACACCTTC
D: .; J: TRBJ1-2; V: TRBV29-1; size: few; CDR3: CSAKPGVGGYTF; DNA: TGCAGCGCTAAACCGGGAGTCGGCGGCTACACCTTC
D: TRBD2; J: TRBJ2-3; V: TRBV20-1; size: .; CDR3: CSGTGLAGTPPDTQYF; DNA: TGCAGTGGTACGGGACTAGCGGGTACCCCGCCCGATACGCAGTATTTT
D: TRBD2; J: TRBJ2-1; V: TRBV12-3/TRBV12-4; size: few; CDR3: CASSPWGLAGDNEQFF; DNA: TGTGCCAGCAGTCCCTGGGGACTAGCGGGAGACAATGAGCAGTTCTTC
D: .; J: TRBJ2-7; V: TRBV20-1; size: .; CDR3: CSARADEQYF; DNA: TGCAGTGCTAGAGCGGATGAGCAGTACTTC
D: .; J: TRBJ2-1; V: TRBV5-8; size: .; CDR3: CASSLWDGGSYNEQFF; DNA: TGTGCCAGCAGCTTGTGGGACGGAGGATCCTACAATGAGCAGTTCTTC